The 20 T cell receptor beta chains given below trace back to one sample, sequenced in a study of blood T cells in healthy people across ages. For the second PCR, which ran for about 7 to 11 cycles, a sample-barcoded 5' primer and a J-beta primer mix were used. TCRdb re-called the 5' RACE reads through MiXCR, storing one row per CDR3 protein. The sample includes about 1,800,000 distinct CDR3 sequences, over 25% of them seen just once. Sequenced: blood. These receptors were collected from a woman under 40 in good health.

The chain recombines TRBV20-1 with TRBJ2-7; no clear D. CDR3 length: 13 amino acids. The ends were cut back, 0 bases at V and 2 bases at J, with 8 bases in the middle. In germline, CDR1 is DFQATT, CDR2 SNEGSKA (reference sequence). The CDR3 spells CSARDGPTYEQYF. CDR3 coding DNA: TGCAGTGCTAGAGATGGGCCTACCTACGAGCAGTACTTC.

With regard to this clonotype: This clone may be a read error of a much larger clone one base away. This rearrangement joins TRBV20-1 to TRBJ2-4; TRBD2 aligns across 7 bases. This CDR3 is 14 amino acids long. Germline V lookup: CDR1 DFQATT, CDR2 SNEGSKA (reference sequence). The chain's CDR3 is CSARGGYVKNIPYF. In DNA form, the CDR3 reads TGCAGTGCTAGGGGAGGGTATGTCAAAAACATTCCGTACTTC.

This clonotype has only a few counts. This rearrangement joins TRBV18 to TRBJ2-7; D might be TRBD2 (6 bases). V shed 2 bases and J shed 2 bases, with 10 bases lying between them. The CDR3 has 14 amino acids. Germline CDR1 is KGHSH and CDR2 is LQKENI. This chain's CDR3 is CASSPGDCAYEQYF. DNA for the CDR3: TGTGCCAGCTCACCAGGGGACTGTGCCTACGAGCAGTACTTC.

This clonotype was observed many times. The chain has TRBV7-2 and TRBJ2-1; the match to TRBD2 covers 7 bases. With 0 bases clipped from V and 3 bases from J, the junction kept 8 bases outside the gene matches. This CDR3 is built from 17 residues. Germline CDR1 reads SGHTA; CDR2 reads FQGNSA. The DNA for the CDR3 is TGTGCCAGCAGCTTAGCGACGGGACTACGCAGCTACAATGAGCAGTTCTTC. This encodes CASSLATGLRSYNEQFF.

This clonotype was counted a few times. The rearrangement links TRBV12-3 or TRBV12-4 to TRBJ2-5; no clear D gene. Trimming shortened V by 0 bases and J by 3 bases, and 11 bases separated the two germline ends. CDR3 length equals 15 residues. The CDR3 loop reads CASSLAATEKETQYF. CDR3 nucleotides: TGTGCCAGCAGTTTAGCAGCAACCGAGAAAGAGACCCAGTACTTC.

V is TRBV20-1 and J is TRBJ2-3, with 13 bases aligning to TRBD2. Trimming at V came to 2 bases and at J to 4 bases, leaving 9 bases not matched to a gene. Germline assignment: CDR1 DFQATT and CDR2 SNEGSKA (reference sequence). The CDR3 sequence is 17 residues long. The CDR3 region has the DNA TGCAGTGCTAGACTCTTAGGACTAGCGGGAGTTGCAGATACGCAGTATTTT. Residues: CSARLLGLAGVADTQYF.

The J gene is TRBJ2-1, the V gene TRBV28; TRBD1 or TRBD2 may be the D gene (5 bases each). CDR3 length equals 13 residues. Trimming took off 5 bases at V and 4 bases at J, with 9 bases between the two ends. Germline assignment: CDR1 MDHEN and CDR2 SYDVKM. The CDR3 here is CASSMGRYNEQFF. CDR3 sequence (DNA): TGTGCCAGCAGTATGGGACGGTACAATGAGCAGTTCTTC.

DNA for the CDR3: TGTGCCAGCAGGGACCTGAATGAAAAACTGTTTTTT. It encodes CASRDLNEKLFF. This chain joins TRBV2 and TRBJ1-4; D unclear. V lost 6 bases, J lost 5 bases, and 7 bases lay in between. This CDR3 is 12 amino acids long. Germline V gene sequence: CDR1 SNHLY, CDR2 FYNNEI.

This clonotype turned up a few times. The J gene is TRBJ2-1, the V gene TRBV20-1; 9 bases agree with TRBD2. V was pared by 3 bases and J by 6 bases, with 12 bases of the junction left unmatched. The CDR3 length is 16 residues. Germline assignment: CDR1 DFQATT and CDR2 SNEGSKA (reference sequence). The CDR3 region is CSASHYSGSNPNEQFF. In DNA, the CDR3 is TGCAGTGCTAGTCACTATAGCGGGAGTAACCCCAATGAGCAGTTCTTC.

Comments on this clonotype: The germline gene is not matched at one end of the junction; a read error may be the cause. J is TRBJ2-5 and V is TRBV3-1; D call uncertain. Looked up from germline, CDR1 is LGHDT and CDR2 is YNNKEL (reference sequence). This CDR3 has 15 residues. The CDR3 protein is CASSQESARQETQYF. As DNA, the CDR3 is TGTGCCAGTAGCCAAGAATCCGCACGGCAAGAGACCCAGTACTTC.

In this sample, this clonotype turned up a few times. This CDR3 reads CASIKAGANNEQFF. CDR3 nucleotide sequence: TGTGCCAGCATCAAGGCAGGGGCGAACAATGAGCAGTTCTTC. The chain joins TRBV6-1 to TRBJ2-1; maybe TRBD1 (6 bases). Between the trimmed V and J ends, which lost 7 bases and 5 bases, there was a span of 15 bases. This CDR3 has 14 amino acids. The germline V gene has CDR1 MNHNS and CDR2 SASEGT.

The CDR3 loop reads CSAIKGQPYEQYF. The CDR3 DNA follows: TGCAGTGCCATAAAGGGGCAACCCTACGAGCAGTACTTC. The chain has TRBV20-1 and TRBJ2-7; tentative D call: TRBD1 (5 bases). This CDR3 has 13 amino acids. CDR1 and CDR2 from the germline V gene are DFQATT and SNEGSKA (reference sequence). The V and J ends lost 6 bases and 2 bases respectively, with 14 bases between them.

The chain carries TRBV15 and TRBJ1-1; TRBD1 is a possible D gene (5 bases). CDR1 is LNHNV, CDR2 YYDKDF, per germline (reference sequence). The CDR3 has 14 residues. V was pared by 2 bases and J by 8 bases, with 15 bases between. CDR3 coding DNA: TGTGCCACCAGCAGACCTTCGGGCCACAGGGAAGCTTTCTTT. Protein sequence: CATSRPSGHREAFF.

This clonotype was observed a handful of times. The chain uses TRBV6-5 and TRBJ2-1; 10 bases line up with TRBD2. The germline V gene has CDR1 MNHEY and CDR2 SVGAGI. CDR3 length: 18 residues. The ends lost 0 bases at V and 7 bases at J; junction bases unmatched: 12. The CDR3, as DNA: TGTGCCAGCAGTTACTCGCCGTGGACTAGCGGAAGCAGGAATGAGCAGTTCTTC. It codes for CASSYSPWTSGSRNEQFF.

This chain joins TRBV7-3 and TRBJ2-5; D is possibly TRBD1 or TRBD2 (6 bases each). The CDR3 length is 15 residues. Trimming took 8 bases from V and 1 from J, leaving 17 bases between them. Germline V gene sequence: CDR1 SGHTA, CDR2 FQGTGA. This CDR3 reads CASSRGWGRQETQYF. CDR3 sequence (DNA): TGTGCCAGCTCTCGGGGGTGGGGGCGCCAAGAGACCCAGTACTTC.

This chain connects TRBV12-3 or TRBV12-4 to TRBJ2-7; a possible D gene is TRBD2 (5 bases). The CDR3 loop spans 13 amino acids. Trimming stripped 3 bases from V and 7 bases from J, with 13 bases between. CDR3 sequence: CASSFSGGIEQYF. Written as DNA, the CDR3 is TGTGCCAGCAGTTTTTCAGGAGGCATTGAGCAGTACTTC.

At least ten counts were recorded for this clonotype. V is TRBV2 and J is TRBJ2-1; D is ambiguous. The CDR3 spans 13 residues. V lost 3 bases and J 10 bases, leaving 13 bases between the germline ends. From germline, CDR1 is SNHLY and CDR2 FYNNEI. This CDR3 reads CASSDSTPEEQFF. As DNA, the CDR3 is TGTGCCAGCAGTGATTCGACTCCCGAGGAGCAGTTCTTC.

There are many counts of this clonotype. V and J are TRBV5-4 and TRBJ2-7; TRBD2 matches 7 bases. V lost 4 bases to trimming and J lost 4 bases; unmatched junction nucleotides: 11. The CDR3 totals 15 residues. CDR1 SGHNT and CDR2 YYREEE come from the germline V gene (reference sequence). The CDR3 DNA follows: TGTGCCAGCAGCCCCGGGGGTCGGGGGGTGTACGAGCAGTACTTC. This codes for CASSPGGRGVYEQYF.

In this sample, this clonotype turned up a few times. V usage is TRBV9 and J usage is TRBJ1-5, with D possibly TRBD1 on 5 matching bases. V lost 3 bases and J 4 bases, leaving 11 bases between the germline ends. CDR3 length: 14 amino acids. Germline assignment: CDR1 SGDLS and CDR2 YYNGEE. The CDR3 here is CASSASSGNQPQHF. The CDR3 bases are TGTGCCAGCAGCGCATCCTCAGGGAATCAGCCCCAGCATTTT.

A few counts support this clonotype. This sequence joins TRBV20-1 and TRBJ2-7; D is undetermined. Trimming shortened V by 1 base and J by 1 base, and 8 bases separated the two germline ends. The CDR3 covers 13 residues. The germline V gene encodes CDR1 DFQATT and CDR2 SNEGSKA (reference sequence). CDR3 loop: CSARGILSYEQYF. CDR3 coding DNA: TGCAGTGCTAGAGGGATTCTATCCTACGAGCAGTACTTC.